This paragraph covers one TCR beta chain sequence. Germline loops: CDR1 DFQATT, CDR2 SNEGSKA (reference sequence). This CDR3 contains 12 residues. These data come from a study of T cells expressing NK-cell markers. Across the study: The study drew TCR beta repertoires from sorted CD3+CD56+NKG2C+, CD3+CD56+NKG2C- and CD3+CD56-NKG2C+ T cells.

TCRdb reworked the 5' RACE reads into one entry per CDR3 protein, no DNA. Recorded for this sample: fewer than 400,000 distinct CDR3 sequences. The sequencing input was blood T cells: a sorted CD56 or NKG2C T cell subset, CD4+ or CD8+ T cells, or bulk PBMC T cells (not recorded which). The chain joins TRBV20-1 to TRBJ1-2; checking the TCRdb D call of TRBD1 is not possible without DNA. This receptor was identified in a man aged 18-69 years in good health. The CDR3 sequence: CSAIRDRVWNTF.